The 10 T cell receptor beta chains listed next were all sequenced from one sample in a study of cytomegalovirus exposure and HLA in healthy donors. Clones were read by immunoSEQ multiplex PCR, and TCRdb kept only the in-frame ones, dropping some. The sample lists roughly 60,000 clones, roughly 94% occurring once. Specimen: PBMCs. Every receptor here comes from a woman younger than 30 in good health and CMV-seronegative.

This clone was detected only once. The genes are TRBV27 and TRBJ2-7; D ambiguous. The CDR3 extends over 16 amino acids. Germline lookup yields CDR1 MNHEY and CDR2 SMNVEV (reference sequence). Trimming pared 5 bases from V and 3 bases from J, leaving 20 bases between. CDR3 in amino acids: CASSAGFGHRVYEQYF. Here the CDR3 DNA reads TGTGCCAGCAGTGCAGGTTTTGGTCACAGAGTCTACGAGCAGTACTTC.

J is TRBJ1-2 and V is TRBV18, with D possibly being TRBD1 (6 bases). V was cut by 1 base and J by 2 bases, with 11 bases left in between. The CDR3 contains 15 residues. The germline CDR1 and CDR2 sequences are KGHSH and LQKENI. The CDR3 reads CASSPRRQDNYGYTF. CDR3 DNA sequence: TGTGCCAGCTCACCACGCCGACAGGACAACTATGGCTACACCTTC. Full variable domain (remainder filled in from reference TRBV18 and TRBJ1-2): NAGVMQNPRHLVRRRGQEARLRCSPMKGHSHVYWYRQLPEEGLKFMVYLQKENIIDESGMPKERFSAEFPKEGPSILRIQQVVRGDSAAYFCASSPRRQDNYGYTFGSGTRLTVV.

The CDR3 sequence is CASSLMGRGQSSTDTQYF. The DNA of the CDR3 is TGTGCCAGCAGCTTAATGGGTCGGGGACAGTCTAGCACAGATACGCAGTATTTT. The rearrangement links TRBV7-9 to TRBJ2-3; 7 bases agree with TRBD1. Germline CDR1 and CDR2: SEHNR and FQNEAQ (reference sequence). V shed 2 bases, J shed 0 bases, and the junction held 11 bases outside the gene matches. The CDR3 is 18 amino acids.

This clone has only a few counts. The rearrangement uses TRBV4-3 and TRBJ2-3; 9 nucleotides line up with TRBD2. This CDR3 comprises 17 residues. The germline CDR1 and CDR2 sequences are LGHNA and YSLEER. Trimming at V came to 0 bases and at J to 1 base, leaving 5 bases not matched to a gene. CDR3 sequence (DNA): TGCGCCAGCAGCCAAGAGTTGGGCGGGGGGGGCACAGATACGCAGTATTTT. This gives the protein CASSQELGGGGTDTQYF.

The chain uses TRBV6-6 and TRBJ1-5; 9 bases are shared with TRBD1. CDR3 length: 15 amino acids. Germline CDR1 MNHNY, CDR2 SVGAGI (reference sequence). The ends lost 9 bases at V and 1 base at J; junction bases unmatched: 7. The CDR3 spells CASGDRAASNQPQHF. CDR3 coding DNA: TGTGCCAGTGGGGACAGGGCAGCCAGCAATCAGCCCCAGCATTTT.

This clone was seen only once. The V gene is TRBV28, the J gene TRBJ2-7; the D gene is possibly TRBD2 (5 bases). CDR3 length: 13 amino acids. Germline CDR1 MDHEN, CDR2 SYDVKM. The germline V and J ends were trimmed by 5 bases and 10 bases, with 18 bases remaining between them. This CDR3 is CASSGLPENRQYF. The CDR3 DNA reads TGTGCCAGCAGTGGACTGCCCGAAAATCGCCAGTACTTC.

The chain carries TRBV7-8 and TRBJ2-5, with D perhaps matching TRBD1 (6 bases). This CDR3 has 14 residues. The germline gives CDR1 SGHVS, CDR2 FQNEAQ. The germline V and J ends were trimmed by 3 bases and 3 bases, with 11 bases remaining between them. This CDR3 reads CASSLGAGKETQYF. CDR3 DNA: TGTGCCAGCAGCTTGGGGGCAGGGAAAGAGACCCAGTACTTC.

The chain joins TRBV7-9 to TRBJ1-1; no clear D gene. CDR3 size: 14 residues. V shed 1 base and J shed 8 bases, with 14 bases lying between them. CDR1 and CDR2 from the germline V gene are SEHNR and FQNEAQ (reference sequence). The CDR3 loop is CASSLEILAGEAFF. The CDR3, as DNA: TGTGCCAGCAGCTTAGAAATCCTCGCGGGCGAAGCTTTCTTT. The full variable domain, with the rest looked up from reference TRBV7-9 and TRBJ1-1, is DTGVSQNPRHKITKRGQNVTFRCDPISEHNRLYWYRQTLGQGPEFLTYFQNEAQLEKSRLLSDRFSAERPKGSFSTLEIQRTEQGDSAMYLCASSLEILAGEAFFGQGTRLTVV.

This chain links TRBV4-2 with TRBJ2-7, with D perhaps TRBD2 (7 bases). CDR1 LGHNA and CDR2 YNFKEQ come from the germline V gene. V was clipped by 5 bases and J by 2 bases, with 19 bases between them. This CDR3 is built from 16 residues. CDR3: CASSFSRGGYTYEQYF. The DNA for the CDR3 is TGTGCCAGCAGCTTTTCTCGCGGGGGCTACACCTACGAGCAGTACTTC.

The rearrangement links TRBV19 to TRBJ1-5, with D unclear. Trimming stripped 3 bases from V and 0 bases from J, with 15 bases between. The length of the CDR3 is 17 residues. Germline lookup yields CDR1 LNHDA and CDR2 SQIVND (reference sequence). The CDR3 region has the DNA TGTGCCAGTAGTATCCGTCTCTCCAGGTATAGCAATCAGCCCCAGCATTTT. It translates to CASSIRLSRYSNQPQHF.